The sequence of this TCR beta chain was determined in a study of blood T cell repertoires in COVID-19. Study details: The cDNA or gDNA used as material had been derived from T cells, B-cell-depleted T cells, or PBMCs.

Authors' data handling: Researchers report that nucleated cell counts were estimated from reference gene primer amplification. Assay used: immunoSEQ multiplex PCR; TCRdb lists only in-frame clones, some missing. V and J calls and clone size are as listed in that table; D and trimming were resolved from the DNA. The data show about 120,000 clones, 85% seen once. Germline V lookup: CDR1 SGHAT, CDR2 FQNNGV. The CDR3 extends over 14 amino acids. Trimming took 3 bases from V and 4 from J; bases not matched to a gene: 6. This chain links TRBV11-2 with TRBJ2-7, with TRBD2 matching over 7 bases. This TCR was recovered from a man in his 60s with acute or convalescent COVID-19. Sequencing used peripheral blood. Here the CDR3 reads CASSFGGMSYEQYF. CDR3 in DNA: TGTGCCAGCAGCTTCGGGGGGATGTCTTACGAGCAGTACTTC.